These T cell receptor beta chains were read from a single sample in a study of T cell repertoires in ileal Crohn's disease. Sequencing was performed with immunoSEQ multiplex PCR; in TCRdb, only in-frame clones are kept and a portion is missing. The table includes about 4,500 clones, around 75% detected once. Sequencing used ileal tissue. These receptor sequences come from an adult with Crohn's disease. CDR3s include the opening cysteine and the closing phenylalanine or tryptophan. The D gene is left open where the match is weak. Where a row states a size, it is once, few, many or the class of an expanded clone; other rows omit it.

v_call	j_call	d_call	clone_size	cdr3_nt	cdr3_aa
TRBV2	TRBJ2-6	TRBD1	few	TGTGCCAGCAGAAACGGACAGGGTAGATCTGGGGCCAACGTCCTGACTTTC	CASRNGQGRSGANVLTF
TRBV19	TRBJ2-3	TRBD1	few	TGTGCCAGTAGCGAACAGGGGTTTAGCACAGATACGCAGTATTTT	CASSEQGFSTDTQYF
TRBV6-5	TRBJ1-6	-	-	TGTGCCAGCAGGGCTGACAGCGTGCCCCTCCACTTT	CASRADSVPLHF
TRBV25-1	TRBJ2-1	TRBD1	-	TGTGCCAGCAGTGTGACAGGGGGCAATGAGCAGTTCTTC	CASSVTGGNEQFF
TRBV29-1	TRBJ2-1	-	-	TGCAGCGGACTTCCTTACCAGACAGATAGCTCCTACAATGAGCAGTTCTTC	CSGLPYQTDSSYNEQFF
TRBV7-2	TRBJ2-5	TRBD2	-	TGTGCCAGCAGCTTAGTTGCTAGCGGGGGGGCCAGGGAGACCCAGTACTTC	CASSLVASGGARETQYF
TRBV9	TRBJ2-5	TRBD1	-	TGTGCCAGCAGCCTCTGGACAGGGGGCGCGGGGGAGACCCAGTACTTC	CASSLWTGGAGETQYF
TRBV21-1	TRBJ1-2	-	-	TGTGCCAGCACCCAAGCCAGGACAGGGCATGGCTACACCTTC	CASTQARTGHGYTF
TRBV12-2	TRBJ2-7	-	few	TGTGCAAGTCGCTCCCAGCGGGCTAGATCCTACGAGCAGTACTTC	CASRSQRARSYEQYF
TRBV7-8	TRBJ2-7	-	-	TGTGCCAGCAGCTTAAGGAACAGGCTAAGCTCCTACGAGCAGTACTTC	CASSLRNRLSSYEQYF
TRBV5-4	TRBJ2-5	TRBD2	-	TGTGCCAGCAGCTTGGACTGGCGGGGGGGCTCGGAGCAGTACTTC	CASSLDWRGGSEQYF
TRBV5-6	TRBJ2-6	-	-	TGTGCCAGCAGCTTAGGAGCGGTCCTGACTTTC	CASSLGAVLTF
TRBV5-6	TRBJ2-5	-	-	TGTGCCAGCAGCTGGCGGGGGCCAATAGGGGAGACCCAGTACTTC	CASSWRGPIGETQYF
TRBV7-3	TRBJ2-7	-	-	TGTGCCAGCAGCAACACGGGAGCTCAGGACGAGCAGTACTTC	CASSNTGAQDEQYF
TRBV6-5	TRBJ1-1	-	-	TGTGCCAGCAGTGAACGCCCAGTCCTGGCTGAAGCTTTCTTT	CASSERPVLAEAFF
TRBV7-2	TRBJ2-7	-	few	TGTGCCAGCAGCGGCAGGGGTAGGAACGAGCAGTACTTC	CASSGRGRNEQYF
TRBV27	TRBJ1-1	TRBD1	-	TGTGCCAGCAGTTTGGGACAGGGAGTATGGGGGACTGAAGCTTTCTTT	CASSLGQGVWGTEAFF
TRBV7-8	TRBJ1-5	TRBD1	-	TGTGCCAGCAGCGGAGGGGGCAGGGATCAGCCCCAGCATTTT	CASSGGGRDQPQHF
TRBV5-6	TRBJ2-3	-	-	TGTGCCAGCAGCTTGACAGGCCGCACCTCCACAGATACGCAGTATTTT	CASSLTGRTSTDTQYF
TRBV19	TRBJ1-2	-	-	TGTGCCAGTAGTTTTGGACAGTCCTATGGCTACACCTTC	CASSFGQSYGYTF
TRBV21-1	TRBJ2-5	-	-	TGTGCCAGCAGCCCCCAGGAGGCTCAGTGTGAGACCCAGTACTTC	CASSPQEAQCETQYF
TRBV5-1	TRBJ2-2	-	-	TGCGCCAGCAGCCCCCTTGTAGCGAACGGGGAACTGTTTTTT	CASSPLVANGELFF
TRBV13	TRBJ2-1	-	few	TGTGCCAGCAGCTCCACCGACGGGTCGTACAATGAGCAGTTCTTC	CASSSTDGSYNEQFF
TRBV11-2	TRBJ2-1	-	-	TGTGCCAGCAGCTTAGCCTTGGGGGCCCCCTACAATGAGCAGTTCTTC	CASSLALGAPYNEQFF
TRBV4-3	TRBJ1-6	-	-	TGCGCCAGCAGCCAAGTCCTGGGCCGCTCCTATAATTCCCCCCTCCACTTT	CASSQVLGRSYNSPLHF
TRBV7-8	TRBJ1-4	TRBD1	-	TGTGCCAGCAGCTTAGCGCAACAGGGGAGAGGTGAAAAACTGTTTTTT	CASSLAQQGRGEKLFF
TRBV19	TRBJ1-5	-	-	TGTGCCAGTAGTATCCTGCAGGGCAATCAGCCCCAGCATTTT	CASSILQGNQPQHF
TRBV10-1	TRBJ2-1	TRBD2	-	TGCGCCAGCAGTGAACGGCTAGCGGGAGACAATGAGCAGTTCTTC	CASSERLAGDNEQFF
TRBV15	TRBJ2-1	TRBD2	-	TGTGCCACCAGCAGGGAACTAGCGGGAGTGGGTAATGAGCAGTTCTTC	CATSRELAGVGNEQFF
TRBV7-8	TRBJ2-1	-	-	TGTGCCAGCAGCCCCCTGAAGGGGGAGGGCAATGAGCAGTTCTTC	CASSPLKGEGNEQFF
TRBV4-1	TRBJ1-4	TRBD1	-	TGCGCCAGCAGCCAATATACGGGACAGCGGAATGAAAAACTGTTTTTT	CASSQYTGQRNEKLFF
TRBV6-5	TRBJ2-1	TRBD1	-	TGTGCCAGCAGCGGACAGGGGGCCAATGAGCAGTTCTTC	CASSGQGANEQFF
TRBV4-3	TRBJ2-7	-	once	TGCGCCAGCAGCCAAGGCGGGTACGAGCAGTACTTC	CASSQGGYEQYF
TRBV4-3	TRBJ2-7	-	-	TGCGCCAGCAGCCCAAGCCGGACGGGGGTCGAGCAGTACTTC	CASSPSRTGVEQYF